The 32 T cell receptor beta chains presented below share a single source sample, sequenced in a study of identifying expanded T cells in peripheral blood. Method: immunoSEQ multiplex PCR; TCRdb's copy keeps in-frame clones and lacks some. Among approximately 81,000 clones listed, over 80% were seen once. The material sequenced was blood. The receptors were sampled from a person between 18 and 70 years old in good health.

This chain connects TRBV18 to TRBJ2-7; 8 bases match TRBD1. Looked up from germline, CDR1 is KGHSH and CDR2 is LQKENI. This CDR3 region has 15 residues. V was pared by 1 base and J by 4 bases, with 6 bases of the junction left unmatched. The CDR3 here is CASSPRGQGWYEQYF. CDR3 coding DNA: TGTGCCAGCTCACCACGAGGACAGGGCTGGTACGAGCAGTACTTC. The entire variable domain, with the rest obtained from reference TRBV18 and TRBJ2-7, is as follows: NAGVMQNPRHLVRRRGQEARLRCSPMKGHSHVYWYRQLPEEGLKFMVYLQKENIIDESGMPKERFSAEFPKEGPSILRIQQVVRGDSAAYFCASSPRGQGWYEQYFGPGTRLTVT.

The gene calls are TRBV4-1 and TRBJ1-1; 11 bases are shared with TRBD1. This CDR3 comprises 22 residues. V shed 2 bases and J 0 bases; nucleotides not matched to a gene: 20. Germline lookup yields CDR1 MGHRA and CDR2 YSYEKL. CDR3 sequence: CASSQNRRLGTGGYLVNTEAFF. CDR3 nucleotide sequence: TGCGCCAGCAGCCAAAATAGGCGCCTGGGGACAGGGGGTTATTTAGTGAACACTGAAGCTTTCTTT.

This clone was observed a single time. At one end, the junction sequence differs from germline, possibly due to a read error. This chain links TRBV7-7 with TRBJ2-1; a weak D match, TRBD2 (5 bases). The CDR3 length is 15 residues. In germline, CDR1 is SSHAT, CDR2 FNYEAQ (reference sequence). This CDR3 is CASSLDPGSPNEQFF. DNA for the CDR3: TGTGCTAGCAGCTTAGATCCGGGATCTCCCAATGAGCAGTTCTTC.

V usage is TRBV7-6 and J usage is TRBJ2-7, with 10 bases identical to TRBD2. CDR3 length: 16 residues. The V segment lost 1 base and the J segment 2 bases; nucleotides outside the gene matches: 5. Germline lookup yields CDR1 SGHVS and CDR2 FNYEAQ. The CDR3 here is CASSLGPLAGAYEQYF. The DNA of the CDR3 is TGTGCCAGCAGCTTAGGCCCGCTAGCGGGGGCCTACGAGCAGTACTTC.

This chain joins TRBV7-3 and TRBJ1-3, with 7 bases aligning to TRBD1. J was trimmed by 2 bases and V by 3 bases; bases with no gene match: 4. Germline lookup yields CDR1 SGHTA and CDR2 FQGTGA. This CDR3 is built from 15 residues. In nucleotides, the CDR3 is TGTGCCAGCAGCTTGGAGGGGGCGACTGGAAACACCATATATTTT. This codes for CASSLEGATGNTIYF.

The chain combines TRBV9 with TRBJ2-6; D ambiguous. The CDR3 loop spans 13 amino acids. V was clipped by 1 base and J by 4 bases, with 3 bases between them. From germline, CDR1 is SGDLS and CDR2 YYNGEE. CDR3 DNA sequence: TGTGCCAGCAGCGTATCCGGGGCCAACGTCCTGACTTTC. It codes for CASSVSGANVLTF.

This clone was observed a single time. The chain joins TRBV15 to TRBJ2-7, with D possibly matching TRBD1 (6 bases). The CDR3 covers 15 residues. The V and J ends lost 1 base and 2 bases respectively, with 12 bases between them. Germline V lookup: CDR1 LNHNV, CDR2 YYDKDF (reference sequence). CDR3 DNA sequence: TGTGCCACCAGCAGAGCGACAGGACTGACCTACGAGCAGTACTTC. It yields the protein CATSRATGLTYEQYF.

The chain carries TRBV2 and TRBJ2-1; D not resolved. This CDR3 comprises 13 residues. Germline CDR1 and CDR2: SNHLY and FYNNEI. The V and J ends lost 6 bases and 0 bases respectively, with 6 bases between them. The DNA of the CDR3 is TGTGCCAGCAGGCCGGACTCCTACAATGAGCAGTTCTTC. Residues: CASRPDSYNEQFF.

This chain links TRBV5-6 with TRBJ1-3, with D possibly being TRBD1 (5 bases). V was cut by 4 bases and J by 3 bases, with 14 bases left in between. CDR3 length: 15 amino acids. Germline V CDR1 and CDR2: SGHDT, YYEEEE. The CDR3 sequence: CASSPTVGIGNTIYF. In DNA form, the CDR3 reads TGTGCCAGCAGCCCGACAGTCGGTATTGGAAACACCATATATTTT.

This sequence joins TRBV5-1 and TRBJ1-5, with 8 positions matching TRBD1. This CDR3 has 15 amino acids. Losses at the gene ends were 4 bases for V and 7 bases for J; bases not matched to a gene: 10. The germline CDR1 and CDR2 sequences are SGHRS and YFSETQ. The CDR3 reads CASSLETGVGQPQHF. The DNA for the CDR3 is TGCGCCAGCAGCCTGGAGACAGGGGTTGGACAGCCCCAGCATTTT.

The V gene is TRBV6-6, the J gene TRBJ2-5; 7 bases map to TRBD2. The CDR3 has 16 residues. V trimming: 2 bases; J trimming: 5 bases; junction bases outside the gene matches: 11. Germline CDR1 reads MNHNY; CDR2 reads SVGAGI (reference sequence). Here the CDR3 DNA reads TGTGCCAGCAGTTACAGCCTGGGAGGGCCGCGGGAGACCCAGTACTTC. Its translation: CASSYSLGGPRETQYF.

This chain connects TRBV9 to TRBJ2-7; possibly TRBD2 for D (7 bases). Trimming pared 4 bases from V and 0 bases from J, leaving 14 bases between. Per germline, CDR1 SGDLS and CDR2 YYNGEE. The length of the CDR3 is 15 residues. The CDR3 DNA follows: TGTGCCAGCAGCCCCGGGGGGCTAGGCTCCTACGAGCAGTACTTC. It codes for CASSPGGLGSYEQYF. Using reference TRBV9 and TRBJ2-7 for the parts outside the CDR3, the full variable domain is DSGVTQTPKHLITATGQRVTLRCSPRSGDLSVYWYQQSLDQGLQFLIQYYNGEERAKGNILERFSAQQFPDLHSELNLSSLELGDSALYFCASSPGGLGSYEQYFGPGTRLTVT.

The CDR3 spells CASSRDLDTGELFF. The CDR3 nucleotides are TGTGCCAGCAGCAGGGACTTAGACACCGGGGAGCTGTTTTTT. V is TRBV5-4 and J is TRBJ2-2; D may be TRBD2 (6 bases). Trimming shortened V by 4 bases and J by 3 bases, and 10 bases separated the two germline ends. Germline V gene sequence: CDR1 SGHNT, CDR2 YYREEE (reference sequence). CDR3 length: 14 amino acids.

The chain couples TRBV20-1 to TRBJ2-1; D gene uncertain. CDR1 is DFQATT, CDR2 SNEGSKA, per germline (reference sequence). The germline V and J ends were trimmed by 5 bases and 15 bases, with 17 bases remaining between them. CDR3 size: 11 residues. CDR3 sequence: CSAPSDSWVFF. The CDR3 DNA is TGCAGTGCTCCCTCAGACTCCTGGGTGTTCTTC.

The chain links TRBV19 to TRBJ1-2, with D possibly TRBD1 on 6 matching bases. This CDR3 region has 11 residues. Germline values: CDR1 LNHDA, CDR2 SQIVND (reference sequence). Trimming cost V 6 bases and J 4 bases, with 6 bases left between them. The CDR3 here is CASSRGYGYTF. CDR3 DNA sequence: TGTGCCAGTAGCAGGGGCTATGGCTACACCTTC.

The V call is TRBV14, the J call TRBJ2-7, with 10 bases that match TRBD2. Germline CDR1 SGHDN, CDR2 FVKESK. This CDR3 is built from 16 residues. Trimming cost V 5 bases and J 2 bases; bases outside gene matches: 9. DNA for the CDR3: TGTGCCAGCAGCAATATAGCGGGAGGCTATCCCTACGAGCAGTACTTC. Its protein is CASSNIAGGYPYEQYF.

V is TRBV14 and J is TRBJ2-7; 9 bases agree with TRBD1. CDR1 is SGHDN, CDR2 FVKESK, per germline. The length of the CDR3 is 15 residues. Unmatched junction bases numbered 6, after V lost 1 base and J lost 5 bases. As DNA, the CDR3 is TGTGCCAGCAGCCAAGTGGGGACAGGGTCGGACGAGCAGTACTTC. This sequence encodes CASSQVGTGSDEQYF.

The chain has TRBV10-3 and TRBJ1-2; no reliable D call. CDR3 length equals 14 residues. The ends were cut back, 6 bases at V and 7 bases at J, with 18 bases in the middle. Germline-derived CDR1 and CDR2 are ENHRY and SYGVKD. This CDR3 reads CAISAPQQTGGYTF. CDR3 sequence (DNA): TGTGCCATCAGCGCACCCCAACAAACGGGTGGCTACACCTTC.

The chain links TRBV11-1 to TRBJ2-5; 12 positions match TRBD2. V lost 5 bases, J lost 1 base, and 8 bases stayed unmatched. The germline CDR1 and CDR2 sequences are SGHAT and FQDESV (reference sequence). The CDR3 contains 17 residues. Written as DNA, the CDR3 is TGTGCCAGCAGCCCAGGACTAGCGGGGCAATTCCAAGAGACCCAGTACTTC. This translates into CASSPGLAGQFQETQYF.

The rearrangement uses TRBV6-5 and TRBJ2-7; D may be TRBD1 (5 bases). Looked up from germline, CDR1 is MNHEY and CDR2 is SVGAGI. Trimming took 3 bases from V and 0 from J, leaving 6 bases between them. This CDR3 is built from 13 residues. CDR3: CASSYDSSYEQYF. In DNA form, the CDR3 reads TGTGCCAGCAGTTATGACAGCTCCTACGAGCAGTACTTC.

The chain has TRBV15 and TRBJ2-3, with D perhaps matching TRBD2 (6 bases). CDR3 length: 13 amino acids. The germline V and J ends were trimmed by 4 bases and 13 bases, with 18 bases remaining between them. Germline CDR1 and CDR2: LNHNV and YYDKDF (reference sequence). The CDR3 sequence is CATSMLAGGDEYF. For the CDR3, the DNA is TGTGCCACCAGCATGTTAGCCGGGGGAGATGAGTATTTT. The whole variable domain, filled in from reference TRBV15 and TRBJ2-3, reads DAMVIQNPRYQVTQFGKPVTLSCSQTLNHNVMYWYQQKSSQAPKLLFHYYDKDFNNEADTPDNFQSRRPNTSFCFLDIRSPGLGDTAMYLCATSMLAGGDEYFGPGTRLTVL.

The chain joins TRBV6-1 to TRBJ2-1; D possibly corresponds to TRBD1 (6 bases). V was pared by 3 bases and J by 4 bases, with 10 bases between. The germline V gene encodes CDR1 MNHNS and CDR2 SASEGT. The CDR3 is 14 residues long. The CDR3 is CASSETDRYNEQFF. The CDR3 DNA reads as TGTGCCAGCAGTGAGACGGACAGATACAATGAGCAGTTCTTC.

J is TRBJ2-3 and V is TRBV10-3, with 9 nucleotides matching TRBD1. The V gene's germline CDR1 is ENHRY and CDR2 SYGVKD. This CDR3 has 17 amino acids. Trimming at V came to 6 bases and at J to 1 base, leaving 11 bases not matched to a gene. The chain's CDR3 is CAIRLEPRDRGTDTQYF. CDR3 nucleotides: TGTGCCATCAGGCTCGAACCGCGGGACAGGGGCACAGATACGCAGTATTTT.

The CDR3 bases are TGTGCCAGCAGCCCCGAACAGGGACCATACGAGCAGTACTTC. Protein sequence: CASSPEQGPYEQYF. The chain employs TRBV9 and TRBJ2-7; D is possibly TRBD1 (6 bases). V lost 4 bases, J lost 4 bases, and 15 bases lay in between. This CDR3 is built from 14 residues. Germline-derived CDR1 and CDR2 are SGDLS and YYNGEE. The variable domain in full, completed from reference TRBV9 and TRBJ2-7, reads DSGVTQTPKHLITATGQRVTLRCSPRSGDLSVYWYQQSLDQGLQFLIQYYNGEERAKGNILERFSAQQFPDLHSELNLSSLELGDSALYFCASSPEQGPYEQYFGPGTRLTVT.

This clone was observed a single time. The chain combines TRBV28 with TRBJ1-4; D not resolved. The CDR3 extends over 17 amino acids. V was pared by 1 base and J by 5 bases, with 17 bases between. Germline loops: CDR1 MDHEN, CDR2 SYDVKM. In DNA form, the CDR3 reads TGTGCCAGCAGTTTATTGGGTGGAGGAGCAAAAAATGAAAAACTGTTTTTT. Its protein is CASSLLGGGAKNEKLFF.

The gene calls are TRBV14 and TRBJ2-7; the D gene is possibly TRBD1 (6 bases). CDR3 length: 13 residues. Looked up from germline, CDR1 is SGHDN and CDR2 is FVKESK. The V end was cut by 4 bases, the J end by 7 bases, with 14 bases between. CDR3 sequence reads: CASSLTGFWEQYF. CDR3 nucleotide sequence: TGTGCCAGCAGCCTAACAGGGTTTTGGGAGCAGTACTTC.

The V gene is TRBV28, the J gene TRBJ2-7; 8 nucleotides align to TRBD1. From germline, CDR1 is MDHEN and CDR2 SYDVKM. The CDR3 spans 15 residues. Unmatched junction bases numbered 9, after V lost 5 bases and J lost 3 bases. CDR3 loop: CASSIMDRVGYEQYF. The CDR3 coding sequence is TGTGCCAGCAGTATTATGGACAGGGTCGGCTACGAGCAGTACTTC. The complete variable domain, with remaining parts taken from reference TRBV28 and TRBJ2-7, reads DVKVTQSSRYLVKRTGEKVFLECVQDMDHENMFWYRQDPGLGLRLIYFSYDVKMKEKGDIPEGYSVSREKKERFSLILESASTNQTSMYLCASSIMDRVGYEQYFGPGTRLTVT.

The gene calls are TRBV7-2 and TRBJ2-1; 10 nucleotides line up with TRBD2. Germline assignment: CDR1 SGHTA and CDR2 FQGNSA. The CDR3 is made up of 16 amino acids. The V and J ends lost 5 bases and 6 bases, in that order; junction bases with no gene match: 10. For the CDR3, the DNA is TGTGCCAGCAGCCCCGGGAGCGGGAGGGGCCCCAATGAGCAGTTCTTC. Translation gives CASSPGSGRGPNEQFF.

The chain has TRBV7-9 and TRBJ1-4; no reliable D call. CDR3 length: 15 amino acids. The ends were cut back, 5 bases at V and 4 bases at J, with 14 bases in the middle. From germline, CDR1 is SEHNR and CDR2 FQNEAQ (reference sequence). CDR3 loop: CASSLTWQFNEKLFF. For the CDR3, the DNA is TGTGCCAGCAGCCTTACTTGGCAGTTTAATGAAAAACTGTTTTTT.

CDR3 DNA sequence: TGTGCCAGCAGTTTATTATCAATACAGGGCAGAAGGGGCGAGCAGTACTTC. Amino acid sequence: CASSLLSIQGRRGEQYF. The chain employs TRBV28 and TRBJ2-7; D possibly corresponds to TRBD1 (6 bases). The CDR3 runs to 17 residues. The germline V and J ends were trimmed by 1 base and 6 bases, with 22 bases remaining between them. The germline V gene encodes CDR1 MDHEN and CDR2 SYDVKM.

The V and J genes are TRBV6-1 and TRBJ2-1; TRBD2 agrees at 8 bases. Germline values: CDR1 MNHNS, CDR2 SASEGT. With 6 bases clipped from V and 8 bases from J, the junction kept 9 bases outside the gene matches. The CDR3 runs to 14 residues. The CDR3 DNA sequence: TGTGCCAGCAGGAACAGCGGACTAGCCCATGAGCAGTTCTTC. Its translation is CASRNSGLAHEQFF.

CDR3 coding DNA: TGCGCCAGCAGCCAAGGTCAGGGAGGGCGTAAGAACACTGAAGCTTTCTTT. It codes for CASSQGQGGRKNTEAFF. The V call is TRBV4-1, the J call TRBJ1-1, with D possibly matching TRBD1 (5 bases). There are 17 residues in the CDR3. The ends were cut back, 1 base at V and 1 base at J, with 16 bases in the middle. Germline lookup yields CDR1 MGHRA and CDR2 YSYEKL.